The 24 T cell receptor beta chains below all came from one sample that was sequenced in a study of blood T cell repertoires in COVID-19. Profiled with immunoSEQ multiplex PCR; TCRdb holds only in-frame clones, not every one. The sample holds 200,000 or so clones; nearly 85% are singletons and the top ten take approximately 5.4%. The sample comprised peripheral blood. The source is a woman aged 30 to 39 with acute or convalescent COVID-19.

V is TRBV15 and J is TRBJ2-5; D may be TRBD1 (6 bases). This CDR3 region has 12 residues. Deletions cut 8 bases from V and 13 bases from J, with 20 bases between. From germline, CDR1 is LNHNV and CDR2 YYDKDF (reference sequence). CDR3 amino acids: CATSPGGTTTYF. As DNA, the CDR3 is TGTGCCACCTCCCCTGGGGGCACTACTACGTACTTC.

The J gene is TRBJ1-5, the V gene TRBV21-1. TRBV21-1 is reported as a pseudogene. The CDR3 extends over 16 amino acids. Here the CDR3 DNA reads TGTGCCAGCAGCAAAGGGGTCAGGGAGGGCAGTCAGCCCCAGCATTTT. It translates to CASSKGVREGSQPQHF.

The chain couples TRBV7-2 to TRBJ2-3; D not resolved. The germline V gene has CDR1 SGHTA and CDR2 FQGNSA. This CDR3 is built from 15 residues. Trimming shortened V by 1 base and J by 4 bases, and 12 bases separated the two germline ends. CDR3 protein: CASSLGLLAADTQYF. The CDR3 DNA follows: TGTGCCAGCAGCTTAGGCCTCCTTGCGGCAGATACGCAGTATTTT.

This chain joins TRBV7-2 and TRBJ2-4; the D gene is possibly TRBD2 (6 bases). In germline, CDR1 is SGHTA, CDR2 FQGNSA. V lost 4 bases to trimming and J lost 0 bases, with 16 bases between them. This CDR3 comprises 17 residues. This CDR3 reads CASSSRGAGRAKNIQYF. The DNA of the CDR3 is TGTGCCAGCAGCTCCCGCGGGGCAGGTAGAGCCAAAAACATTCAGTACTTC.

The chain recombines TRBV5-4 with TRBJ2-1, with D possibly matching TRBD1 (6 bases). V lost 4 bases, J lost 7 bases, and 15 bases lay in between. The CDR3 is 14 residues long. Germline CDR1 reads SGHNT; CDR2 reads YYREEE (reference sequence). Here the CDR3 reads CASSTDQQGNEQFF. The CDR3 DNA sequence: TGTGCCAGCAGCACTGATCAACAGGGTAATGAGCAGTTCTTC.

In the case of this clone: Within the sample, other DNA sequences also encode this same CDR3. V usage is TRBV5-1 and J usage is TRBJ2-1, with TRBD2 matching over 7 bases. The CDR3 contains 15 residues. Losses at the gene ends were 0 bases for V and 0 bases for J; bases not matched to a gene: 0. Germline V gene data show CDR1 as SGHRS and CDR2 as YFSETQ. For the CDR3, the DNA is TGCGCCAGCAGCTTGGGCGGGGGCTCCTACAATGAGCAGTTCTTC. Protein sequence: CASSLGGGSYNEQFF. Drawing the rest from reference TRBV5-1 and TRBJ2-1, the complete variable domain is KAGVTQTPRYLIKTRGQQVTLSCSPISGHRSVSWYQQTPGQGLQFLFEYFSETQRNKGNFPGRFSGRQFSNSRSEMNVSTLELGDSALYLCASSLGGGSYNEQFFGPGTRLTVL.

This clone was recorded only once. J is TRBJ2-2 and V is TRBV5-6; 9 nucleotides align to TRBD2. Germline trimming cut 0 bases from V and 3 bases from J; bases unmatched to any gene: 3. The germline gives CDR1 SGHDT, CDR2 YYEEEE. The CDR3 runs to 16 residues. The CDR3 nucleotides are TGTGCCAGCAGCTTGGGACTAGCGGATCACACCGGGGAGCTGTTTTTT. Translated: CASSLGLADHTGELFF.

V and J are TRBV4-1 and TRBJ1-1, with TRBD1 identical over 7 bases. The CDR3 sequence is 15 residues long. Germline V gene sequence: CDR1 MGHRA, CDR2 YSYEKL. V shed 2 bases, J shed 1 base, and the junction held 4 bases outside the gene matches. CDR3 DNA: TGCGCCAGCAGCCAACTCAACAGGGGGAACACTGAAGCTTTCTTT. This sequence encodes CASSQLNRGNTEAFF.

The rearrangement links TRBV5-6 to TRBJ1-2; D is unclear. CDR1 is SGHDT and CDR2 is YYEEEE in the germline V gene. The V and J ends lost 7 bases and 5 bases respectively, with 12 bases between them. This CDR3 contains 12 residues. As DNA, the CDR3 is TGTGCCAGCTTAGACCGCGGTTATGGCTACACCTTC. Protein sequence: CASLDRGYGYTF.

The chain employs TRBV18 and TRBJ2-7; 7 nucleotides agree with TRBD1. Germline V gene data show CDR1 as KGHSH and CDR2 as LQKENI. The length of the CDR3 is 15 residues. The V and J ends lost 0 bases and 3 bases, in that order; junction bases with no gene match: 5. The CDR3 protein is CASSPPDRLGYEQYF. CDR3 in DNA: TGTGCCAGCTCACCACCGGACAGGTTAGGCTACGAGCAGTACTTC.

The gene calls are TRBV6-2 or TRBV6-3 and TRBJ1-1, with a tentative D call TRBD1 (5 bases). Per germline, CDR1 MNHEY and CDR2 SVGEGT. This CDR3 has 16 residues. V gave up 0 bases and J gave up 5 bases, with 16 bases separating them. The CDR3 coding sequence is TGTGCCAGCAGTTACTCGCTCCCAGGGTTAGAGACTGAAGCTTTCTTT. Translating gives CASSYSLPGLETEAFF.

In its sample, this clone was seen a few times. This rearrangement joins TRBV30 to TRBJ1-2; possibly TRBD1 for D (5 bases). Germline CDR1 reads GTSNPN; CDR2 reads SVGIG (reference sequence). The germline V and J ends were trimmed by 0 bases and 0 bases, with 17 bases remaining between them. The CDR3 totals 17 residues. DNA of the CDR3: TGTGCCTGGAGTGTATTTTCGCGGGGCCATACTAACTATGGCTACACCTTC. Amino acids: CAWSVFSRGHTNYGYTF.

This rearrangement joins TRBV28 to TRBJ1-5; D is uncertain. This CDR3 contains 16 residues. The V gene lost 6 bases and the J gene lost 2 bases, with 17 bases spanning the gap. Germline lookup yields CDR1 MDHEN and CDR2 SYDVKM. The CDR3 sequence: CASSTRVLSGNQPQHF. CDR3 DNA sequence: TGTGCCAGCAGCACTCGGGTACTCAGCGGCAATCAGCCCCAGCATTTT.

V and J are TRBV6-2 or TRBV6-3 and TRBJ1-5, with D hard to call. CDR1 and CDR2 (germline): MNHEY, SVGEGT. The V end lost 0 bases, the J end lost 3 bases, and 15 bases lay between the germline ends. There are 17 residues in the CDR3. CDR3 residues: CASSYSRAGNDNQPQHF. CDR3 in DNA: TGTGCCAGCAGTTACTCGAGGGCGGGGAACGACAATCAGCCCCAGCATTTT.

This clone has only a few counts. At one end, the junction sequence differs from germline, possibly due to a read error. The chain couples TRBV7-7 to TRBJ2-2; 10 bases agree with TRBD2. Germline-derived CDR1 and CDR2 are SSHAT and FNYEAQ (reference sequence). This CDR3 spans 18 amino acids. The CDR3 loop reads CASSLRAGTSANTGELFF. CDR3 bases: TGTGCTAGCAGCTTGAGGGCCGGGACTAGCGCTAACACCGGGGAGCTGTTTTTT.

CDR3 sequence reads: CASGTAGYEQYF. CDR3 in DNA: TGTGCCAGCGGGACTGCGGGCTACGAGCAGTACTTC. J is TRBJ2-7 and V is TRBV27, with D possibly being TRBD2 (6 bases). The CDR3 is 12 amino acids. Looked up from germline, CDR1 is MNHEY and CDR2 is SMNVEV (reference sequence). Between the trimmed V and J ends, which lost 8 bases and 3 bases, there was a span of 11 bases.

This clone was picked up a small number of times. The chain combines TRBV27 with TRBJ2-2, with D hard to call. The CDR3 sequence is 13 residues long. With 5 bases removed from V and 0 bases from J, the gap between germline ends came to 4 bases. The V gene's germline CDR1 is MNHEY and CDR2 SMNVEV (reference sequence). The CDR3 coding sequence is TGTGCCAGCAGTCCCGCGAACACCGGGGAGCTGTTTTTT. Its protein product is CASSPANTGELFF.

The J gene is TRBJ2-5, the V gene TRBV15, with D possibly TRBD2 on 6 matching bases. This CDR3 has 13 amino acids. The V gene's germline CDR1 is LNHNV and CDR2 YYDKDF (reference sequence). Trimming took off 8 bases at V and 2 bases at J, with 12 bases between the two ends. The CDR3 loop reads CATRRDLQETQYF. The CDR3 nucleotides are TGTGCCACCCGGCGGGACCTACAAGAGACCCAGTACTTC.

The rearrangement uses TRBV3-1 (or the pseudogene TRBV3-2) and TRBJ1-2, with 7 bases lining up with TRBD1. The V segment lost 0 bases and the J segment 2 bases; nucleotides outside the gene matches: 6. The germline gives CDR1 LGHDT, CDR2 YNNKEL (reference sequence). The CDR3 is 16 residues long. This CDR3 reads CASSQEVQGENYGYTF. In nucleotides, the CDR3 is TGTGCCAGCAGCCAAGAGGTCCAGGGGGAGAACTATGGCTACACCTTC.

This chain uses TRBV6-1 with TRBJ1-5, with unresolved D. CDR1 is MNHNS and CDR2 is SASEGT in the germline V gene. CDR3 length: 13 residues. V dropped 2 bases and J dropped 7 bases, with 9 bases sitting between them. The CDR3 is CASSEWLEQPQHF. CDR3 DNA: TGTGCCAGCAGTGAATGGTTGGAGCAGCCCCAGCATTTT.

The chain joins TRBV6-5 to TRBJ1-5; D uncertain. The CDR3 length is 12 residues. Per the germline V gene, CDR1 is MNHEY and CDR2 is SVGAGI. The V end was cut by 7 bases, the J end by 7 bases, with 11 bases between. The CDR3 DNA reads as TGTGCCAGCACCTTTAGAGGGCAGCCCCAGCATTTT. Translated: CASTFRGQPQHF.

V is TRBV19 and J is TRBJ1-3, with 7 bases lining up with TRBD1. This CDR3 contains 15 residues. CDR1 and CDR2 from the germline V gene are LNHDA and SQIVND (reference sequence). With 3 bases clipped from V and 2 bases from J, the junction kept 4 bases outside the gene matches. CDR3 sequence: CASSILTGTGNTIYF. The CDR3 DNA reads TGTGCCAGTAGTATCCTGACAGGGACTGGAAACACCATATATTTT.

The CDR3 sequence is CAIIRTSGDSYNEQFF. CDR3 nucleotides: TGTGCCATCATCAGGACTAGCGGCGACTCCTACAATGAGCAGTTCTTC. The V and J genes are TRBV10-3 and TRBJ2-1, with TRBD2 matching over 10 bases. The germline gives CDR1 ENHRY, CDR2 SYGVKD. The V gene end was trimmed by 7 bases and the J gene end by 0 bases; junction bases not matched to a gene: 6. The CDR3 covers 16 residues.

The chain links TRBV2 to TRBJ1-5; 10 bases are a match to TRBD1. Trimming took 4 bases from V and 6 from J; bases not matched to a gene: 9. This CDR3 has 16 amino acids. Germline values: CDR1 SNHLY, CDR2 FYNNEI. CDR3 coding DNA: TGTGCCAGCAGTGTCGACAGGGGGCGAGGAAGTCAGCCCCAGCATTTT. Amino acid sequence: CASSVDRGRGSQPQHF.